These 25 T cell receptor beta chains came from one sample sequenced in a study of shared clonotypes between healthy human individuals. TCRdb's copy holds only in-frame clones and misses some; the assay was immunoSEQ multiplex PCR. The table has roughly 890,000 clones, 80% to 95% seen once. CD45RO-negative, CCR7-selected cells formed the naive CD8 fraction, which excluded terminally differentiated effector memory CD45RA+ cells. The sequenced material came from naive CD8+ T cells sorted from blood. All receptors derive from a man under 40 in good health.

The chain combines TRBV5-1 with TRBJ2-7, with D possibly being TRBD2 (6 bases). There are 16 residues in the CDR3. Trimming took 7 bases from V and 5 from J, leaving 25 bases between them. Germline CDR1 is SGHRS and CDR2 is YFSETQ. The CDR3 region has the DNA TGCGCCAGCTCTGATCCAATTGGCGGGAAATCCAACGAGCAGTACTTC. Translated: CASSDPIGGKSNEQYF.

For this clone: The sample contains more than one DNA sequence encoding this CDR3. The chain employs TRBV20-1 and TRBJ2-1; D is undetermined. The CDR3 runs 9 residues. Germline CDR1 DFQATT, CDR2 SNEGSKA (reference sequence). V was pared by 6 bases and J by 5 bases, with 2 bases between. For the CDR3, the DNA is TGCAGTGCAAACAATGAGCAGTTCTTC. This translates into CSANNEQFF.

The chain recombines TRBV7-3 with TRBJ2-1, with TRBD2 identical over 8 bases. This CDR3 contains 14 residues. With 0 bases clipped from V and 11 bases from J, the junction kept 6 bases outside the gene matches. The germline gives CDR1 SGHTA, CDR2 FQGTGA. The CDR3: CASSLTHPSGQQFF. The CDR3 region has the DNA TGTGCCAGCAGCTTAACTCATCCTAGCGGGCAGCAGTTCTTC. Together with reference TRBV7-3 and TRBJ2-1, the CDR3 gives the full variable domain: GAGVSQTPSNKVTEKGKYVELRCDPISGHTALYWYRQSLGQGPEFLIYFQGTGAADDSGLPNDRFFAVRPEGSVSTLKIQRTERGDSAVYLCASSLTHPSGQQFFGPGTRLTVL.

This chain connects TRBV11-3 to TRBJ2-7, with 7 bases fitting TRBD1. CDR3 length: 14 residues. Germline V CDR1 and CDR2: SGHNT, YENEEA. After removal of 6 bases from V and 2 bases from J, the junction contained 7 bases not matched to a gene. DNA of the CDR3: TGTGCCAGCAGTAACTGGGACAGTCCCTACGAGCAGTACTTC. This codes for CASSNWDSPYEQYF.

This rearrangement joins TRBV6-5 to TRBJ1-2, with 10 bases aligning to TRBD1. CDR1 is MNHEY and CDR2 is SVGAGI in the germline V gene. Losses at the gene ends were 6 bases for V and 12 bases for J; bases not matched to a gene: 10. The CDR3 sequence is 13 residues long. Written as DNA, the CDR3 is TGTGCCAGCAGCCTCGGGACAGGGGAGAAGGACACCTTC. As protein: CASSLGTGEKDTF.

The gene calls are TRBV7-9 and TRBJ2-7; 9 bases map to TRBD1. This CDR3 has 15 amino acids. J lost 2 bases, V lost 6 bases, and 8 bases had no gene match. CDR1 is SEHNR and CDR2 is FQNEAQ in the germline V gene (reference sequence). The CDR3 coding sequence is TGTGCCAGCAGTCGAAGCGACAGGGGGACCTACGAGCAGTACTTC. Translation gives CASSRSDRGTYEQYF.

V usage is TRBV7-9 and J usage is TRBJ2-1, with TRBD2 matching 14 bases. J was trimmed by 6 bases and V by 7 bases; bases with no gene match: 8. Per the germline V gene, CDR1 is SEHNR and CDR2 is FQNEAQ (reference sequence). The CDR3 covers 16 residues. CDR3 protein: CASKGLAGGVGNEQFF. CDR3 nucleotides: TGTGCCAGCAAAGGACTAGCGGGAGGAGTAGGCAATGAGCAGTTCTTC.

This sequence joins TRBV27 and TRBJ1-5; no reliable D call. Germline V CDR1 and CDR2: MNHEY, SMNVEV (reference sequence). The CDR3 runs to 13 residues. V was cut by 2 bases and J by 7 bases, with 9 bases left in between. The CDR3 is CASSLGVRQPQHF. The CDR3 DNA sequence: TGTGCCAGCAGTTTAGGGGTTCGGCAGCCCCAGCATTTT.

The chain uses TRBV5-1 and TRBJ2-2, with 8 bases aligning to TRBD1. With V trimmed by 1 base and J by 3 bases, 5 bases remained unmatched. CDR1 and CDR2 from the germline V gene are SGHRS and YFSETQ. The CDR3 contains 16 residues. CDR3 coding DNA: TGCGCCAGCAGCTTGTCCGGGACAGGATACACCGGGGAGCTGTTTTTT. Amino acids: CASSLSGTGYTGELFF.

V gene TRBV15 combines with J gene TRBJ2-2, with D perhaps TRBD2 (6 bases). The CDR3 consists of 19 residues. V lost 5 bases, J lost 4 bases, and 26 bases lay in between. The germline gives CDR1 LNHNV, CDR2 YYDKDF (reference sequence). CDR3 nucleotides: TGTGCCACCAGCCTAAACGGAGGGTTAGCGGTTTCGGGCACCGGGGAGCTGTTTTTT. This codes for CATSLNGGLAVSGTGELFF.

This chain links TRBV11-3 with TRBJ2-1; D is perhaps TRBD2 (6 bases). Deletions cut 5 bases from V and 6 bases from J, with 14 bases between. The germline V gene encodes CDR1 SGHNT and CDR2 YENEEA. This CDR3 spans 14 amino acids. For the CDR3, the DNA is TGTGCCAGCAGCCAACGGGACGGGAGCAATGAGCAGTTCTTC. Residues: CASSQRDGSNEQFF. The full variable domain, completed using reference TRBV11-3 and TRBJ2-1, is EAGVVQSPRYKIIEKKQPVAFWCNPISGHNTLYWYLQNLGQGPELLIRYENEEAVDDSQLPKDRFSAERLKGVDSTLKIQPAELGDSAVYLCASSQRDGSNEQFFGPGTRLTVL.

The rearrangement uses TRBV7-3 and TRBJ2-2, with D maybe TRBD1 (6 bases). Germline loops: CDR1 SGHTA, CDR2 FQGTGA. V was shortened by 5 bases and J by 5 bases, with 15 bases between the two germline ends. The length of the CDR3 is 15 residues. For the CDR3, the DNA is TGTGCCAGCAGCCGAAACCCCAGGGGTACCGGGGAGCTGTTTTTT. Translation gives CASSRNPRGTGELFF. The complete variable domain, with remaining parts taken from reference TRBV7-3 and TRBJ2-2, reads GAGVSQTPSNKVTEKGKYVELRCDPISGHTALYWYRQSLGQGPEFLIYFQGTGAADDSGLPNDRFFAVRPEGSVSTLKIQRTERGDSAVYLCASSRNPRGTGELFFGEGSRLTVL.

Only one count was recorded for this clone. The chain joins TRBV5-1 to TRBJ1-1; D call uncertain. This CDR3 spans 13 amino acids. V was trimmed by 5 bases and J by 0 bases, leaving 8 bases between them. Germline V CDR1 and CDR2: SGHRS, YFSETQ. CDR3 sequence: CASSTHLNTEAFF. The CDR3 DNA is TGCGCCAGCAGTACCCACTTGAACACTGAAGCTTTCTTT.

This clone came up once. CDR3 region: CASSEGPNYGYTF. The CDR3 nucleotides read TGTGCCAGCAGCGAAGGGCCCAACTATGGCTACACCTTC. V and J are TRBV9 and TRBJ1-2; no firm D call. CDR3 length: 13 amino acids. Germline CDR1 is SGDLS and CDR2 is YYNGEE. The V gene lost 3 bases and the J gene lost 2 bases, with 8 bases spanning the gap.

In DNA form, the CDR3 reads TGTGCCAGCACCCAGGGGGCTAGCGGTAACTACGAGCAGTACTTC. It yields the protein CASTQGASGNYEQYF. This chain links TRBV7-6 with TRBJ2-7; maybe TRBD1 (8 bases). Trimming stripped 7 bases from V and 3 bases from J, with 19 bases between. Germline V gene lookup returns CDR1 SGHVS and CDR2 FNYEAQ. The CDR3 is 15 amino acids.

The chain is built from TRBV5-1 and TRBJ2-7, with D perhaps TRBD1 (6 bases). V was shortened by 1 base and J by 0 bases, with 11 bases between the two germline ends. The CDR3 length is 15 residues. From germline, CDR1 is SGHRS and CDR2 YFSETQ. CDR3 nucleotide sequence: TGCGCCAGCAGCTTGCATACAGGGAGCTCCTACGAGCAGTACTTC. Its translation: CASSLHTGSSYEQYF. Filled out from reference TRBV5-1 and TRBJ2-7, the complete variable domain reads KAGVTQTPRYLIKTRGQQVTLSCSPISGHRSVSWYQQTPGQGLQFLFEYFSETQRNKGNFPGRFSGRQFSNSRSEMNVSTLELGDSALYLCASSLHTGSSYEQYFGPGTRLTVT.

This chain links TRBV27 with TRBJ1-5, with D maybe TRBD1 (5 bases). This CDR3 is built from 14 residues. The V end lost 3 bases, the J end lost 4 bases, and 10 bases lay between the germline ends. Germline CDR1 and CDR2: MNHEY and SMNVEV (reference sequence). CDR3 in DNA: TGTGCCAGCAGTTTGGGACTGGATAATCAGCCCCAGCATTTT. The encoded protein is CASSLGLDNQPQHF.

This clone was seen only once. The chain is built from TRBV7-8 and TRBJ2-7; weak D call: TRBD1 (6 bases). Germline V gene sequence: CDR1 SGHVS, CDR2 FQNEAQ. Trimming cost V 5 bases and J 1 base, with 18 bases left between them. CDR3 length: 16 amino acids. The CDR3 region has the DNA TGTGCCAGCAGCCATGGACAGACCACTGATTCCTACGAGCAGTACTTC. It is translated as CASSHGQTTDSYEQYF. Full variable domain (outside the CDR3, taken from reference TRBV7-8 and TRBJ2-7): GAGVSQSPRYKVAKRGQDVALRCDPISGHVSLFWYQQALGQGPEFLTYFQNEAQLDKSGLPSDRFFAERPEGSVSTLKIQRTQQEDSAVYLCASSHGQTTDSYEQYFGPGTRLTVT.

The chain couples TRBV27 to TRBJ2-7; 7 nucleotides match TRBD2. This CDR3 is 15 amino acids long. CDR1 and CDR2 (germline): MNHEY, SMNVEV (reference sequence). Losses at the gene ends were 4 bases for V and 5 bases for J; bases not matched to a gene: 11. The CDR3 DNA reads as TGTGCCAGCAGTTCCAAGAGGGAGGGCCTGAACGAGCAGTACTTC. It encodes CASSSKREGLNEQYF.

This clone was counted a single time. The CDR3 nucleotides read TGCGCCAGCAGCCAAGAAGGGACAGGTTTTAGTTCCTTCTACGAGCAGTACTTC. Residues: CASSQEGTGFSSFYEQYF. The chain is built from TRBV4-1 and TRBJ2-7; 8 bases match TRBD1. V lost 0 bases to trimming and J lost 3 bases; unmatched junction nucleotides: 13. The CDR3 is 18 residues long. Germline CDR1 and CDR2: MGHRA and YSYEKL.

J is TRBJ2-7 and V is TRBV28; D uncertain. This CDR3 region has 12 residues. Trimming cost V 3 bases and J 6 bases, with 9 bases left between them. Germline CDR1 and CDR2: MDHEN and SYDVKM. CDR3 sequence: CASSLAEVEQYF. CDR3 sequence (DNA): TGTGCCAGCAGTTTGGCAGAGGTCGAGCAGTACTTC. Supplemented by reference TRBV28 and TRBJ2-7, the full variable domain reads DVKVTQSSRYLVKRTGEKVFLECVQDMDHENMFWYRQDPGLGLRLIYFSYDVKMKEKGDIPEGYSVSREKKERFSLILESASTNQTSMYLCASSLAEVEQYFGPGTRLTVT.

Regarding this clone: Within the sample, other DNA sequences also encode this same CDR3. The chain couples TRBV7-3 to TRBJ2-3; a possible D gene is TRBD2 (6 bases). Per germline, CDR1 SGHTA and CDR2 FQGTGA. CDR3 length equals 14 residues. V shed 1 base and J shed 2 bases, with 7 bases lying between them. The CDR3 sequence is CASSLSGTTDTQYF. CDR3 bases: TGTGCCAGCAGCTTAAGCGGGACCACAGATACGCAGTATTTT.

V gene TRBV6-6 combines with J gene TRBJ1-1, with no clear D. The CDR3 runs 15 residues. Trimming removed 2 bases at V and 11 bases at J, with 21 bases between. Germline loops: CDR1 MNHNY, CDR2 SVGAGI (reference sequence). CDR3 bases: TGTGCCAGCAGTTACGGTTCACGAGGGCCCGGTGGGGCTTTCTTT. It yields the protein CASSYGSRGPGGAFF.

The chain has TRBV28 and TRBJ2-5; TRBD2 matches 7 bases. CDR1 MDHEN and CDR2 SYDVKM come from the germline V gene. V was pared by 6 bases and J by 3 bases, with 10 bases of the junction left unmatched. The CDR3 is 15 amino acids. The CDR3 DNA follows: TGTGCCAGCAGCCTGAGCGGGATTTCTAAAGAGACCCAGTACTTC. Translation gives CASSLSGISKETQYF. The full variable domain, in which reference TRBV28 and TRBJ2-5 provide the parts outside the CDR3, is DVKVTQSSRYLVKRTGEKVFLECVQDMDHENMFWYRQDPGLGLRLIYFSYDVKMKEKGDIPEGYSVSREKKERFSLILESASTNQTSMYLCASSLSGISKETQYFGPGTRLLVL.

This clone came up once. The V and J genes are TRBV29-1 and TRBJ2-1, with a weak D call TRBD2 (5 bases). The V gene's germline CDR1 is SQVTM and CDR2 ANQGSEA. V was shortened by 5 bases and J by 6 bases, with 17 bases between the two germline ends. The CDR3 extends over 14 amino acids. The CDR3 nucleotides read TGCAGCGTTATGTGGCTAGCAAGTCTCAATGAGCAGTTCTTC. This encodes CSVMWLASLNEQFF.